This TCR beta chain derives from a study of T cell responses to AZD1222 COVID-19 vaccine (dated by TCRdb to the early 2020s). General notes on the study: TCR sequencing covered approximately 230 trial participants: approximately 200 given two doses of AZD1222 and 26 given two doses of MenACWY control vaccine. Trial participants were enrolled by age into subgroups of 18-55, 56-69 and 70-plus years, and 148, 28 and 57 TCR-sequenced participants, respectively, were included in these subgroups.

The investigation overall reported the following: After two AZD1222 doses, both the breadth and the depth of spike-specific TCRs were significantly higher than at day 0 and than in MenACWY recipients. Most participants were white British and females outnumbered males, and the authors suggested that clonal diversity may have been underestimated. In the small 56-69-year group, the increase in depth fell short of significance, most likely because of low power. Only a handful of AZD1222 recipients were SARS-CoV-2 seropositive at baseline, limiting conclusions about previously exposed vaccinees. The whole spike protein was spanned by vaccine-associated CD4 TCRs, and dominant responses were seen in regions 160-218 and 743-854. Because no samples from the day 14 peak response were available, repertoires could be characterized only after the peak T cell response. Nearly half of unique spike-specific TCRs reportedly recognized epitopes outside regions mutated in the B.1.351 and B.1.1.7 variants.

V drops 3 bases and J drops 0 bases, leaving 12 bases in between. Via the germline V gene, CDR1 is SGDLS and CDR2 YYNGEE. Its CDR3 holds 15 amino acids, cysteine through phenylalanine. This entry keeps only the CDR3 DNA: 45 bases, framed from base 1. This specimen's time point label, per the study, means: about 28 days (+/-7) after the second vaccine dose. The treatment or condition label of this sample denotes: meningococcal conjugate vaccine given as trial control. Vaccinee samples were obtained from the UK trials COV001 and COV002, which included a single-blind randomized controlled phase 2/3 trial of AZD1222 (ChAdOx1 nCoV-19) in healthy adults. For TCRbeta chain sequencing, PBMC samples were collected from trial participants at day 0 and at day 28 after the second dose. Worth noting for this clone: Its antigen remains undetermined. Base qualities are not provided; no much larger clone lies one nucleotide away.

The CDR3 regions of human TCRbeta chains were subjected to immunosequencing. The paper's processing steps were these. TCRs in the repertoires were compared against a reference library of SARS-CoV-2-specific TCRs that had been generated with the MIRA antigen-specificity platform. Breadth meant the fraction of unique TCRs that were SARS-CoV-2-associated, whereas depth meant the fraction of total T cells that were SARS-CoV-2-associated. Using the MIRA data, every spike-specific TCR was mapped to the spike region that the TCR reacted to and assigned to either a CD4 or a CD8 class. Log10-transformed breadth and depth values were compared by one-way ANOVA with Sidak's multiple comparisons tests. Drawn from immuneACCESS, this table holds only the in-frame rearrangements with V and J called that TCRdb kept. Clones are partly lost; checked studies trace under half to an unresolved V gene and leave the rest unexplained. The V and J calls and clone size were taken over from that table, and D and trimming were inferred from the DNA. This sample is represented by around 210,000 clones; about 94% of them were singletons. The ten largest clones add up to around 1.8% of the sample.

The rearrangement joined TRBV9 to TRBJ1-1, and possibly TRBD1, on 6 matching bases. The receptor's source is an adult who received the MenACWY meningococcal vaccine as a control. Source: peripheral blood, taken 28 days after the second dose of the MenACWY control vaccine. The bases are TGTGCCAGCAGCGGGGGTAGGGACATGAACACTGAAGCTTTCTTT. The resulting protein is CASSGGRDMNTEAFF.